The 10 T cell receptor beta chains below all came from one sample that was sequenced in a study of blood T cell repertoires in COVID-19. TCRdb's copy holds only in-frame clones and misses some; the assay was immunoSEQ multiplex PCR. The table has fewer than 300,000 clones, over 75% seen once. The source material was peripheral blood. The receptors shown here come from a human donor in a cohort sampled during active COVID-19.

The gene calls are TRBV28 and TRBJ1-1, with 8 nucleotides matching TRBD1. Germline-derived CDR1 and CDR2 are MDHEN and SYDVKM. Germline trimming cut 10 bases from V and 3 bases from J; bases unmatched to any gene: 1. CDR3 size: 11 residues. CDR3 amino acids: CAIRGHTEAFF. DNA for the CDR3: TGTGCCATCAGGGGGCACACTGAAGCTTTCTTT.

The chain joins TRBV5-1 to TRBJ2-3; D remains unclear. The CDR3 contains 15 residues. Trimming removed 1 base at V and 2 bases at J, with 11 bases between. Germline CDR1 reads SGHRS; CDR2 reads YFSETQ. The CDR3 nucleotides are TGCGCCAGCAGCTTGCCCTCTACTGTCACAGATACGCAGTATTTT. It translates to CASSLPSTVTDTQYF.

V is TRBV7-2 and J is TRBJ2-3, with 9 nucleotides matching TRBD2. The CDR3 extends over 17 amino acids. CDR1 SGHTA and CDR2 FQGNSA come from the germline V gene. V was pared by 2 bases and J by 5 bases, with 11 bases of the junction left unmatched. CDR3 nucleotides: TGTGCCAGCAGCTTACCGCGGGAGGGCCGGTTGGAAGATACGCAGTATTTT. Amino acid sequence: CASSLPREGRLEDTQYF.

The genes are TRBV7-3 and TRBJ1-5, with D maybe TRBD1 (5 bases). There are 15 residues in the CDR3. From germline, CDR1 is SGHTA and CDR2 FQGTGA. Trimming removed 3 bases at V and 4 bases at J, with 13 bases between. The CDR3 coding sequence is TGTGCCAGCAGCTTGTTGGACAAGGAAAATCAGCCCCAGCATTTT. Protein product: CASSLLDKENQPQHF. The variable domain in full, completed from reference TRBV7-3 and TRBJ1-5, reads GAGVSQTPSNKVTEKGKYVELRCDPISGHTALYWYRQSLGQGPEFLIYFQGTGAADDSGLPNDRFFAVRPEGSVSTLKIQRTERGDSAVYLCASSLLDKENQPQHFGDGTRLSIL.

In this sample, this clone turned up many times. V and J are TRBV24-1 and TRBJ2-1; 7 bases are a match to TRBD2. CDR3 length equals 17 residues. V shed 2 bases, J shed 6 bases, and the junction held 12 bases outside the gene matches. Germline-derived CDR1 and CDR2 are KGHDR and SFDVKD. The CDR3 region is CATSDSIRDYITNEQFF. The CDR3 bases are TGTGCCACCAGTGATTCCATCCGGGACTATATAACCAATGAGCAGTTCTTC.

To note about this clone: One junction end disagrees with the germline gene, perhaps due to a read error. V is TRBV18 and J is TRBJ2-5; a weak D match, TRBD1 (6 bases). This CDR3 is built from 16 residues. Germline V lookup: CDR1 KGHSH, CDR2 LQKENI. This CDR3 reads CASSPLGDKYQETQYF. The CDR3 coding sequence is TGTGCCAGCTCTCCACTAGGGGACAAGTACCAAGAGACCCAGTACTTC.

This chain uses TRBV18 with TRBJ1-1, with TRBD1 matching 7 bases. The V and J ends lost 8 bases and 4 bases, in that order; junction bases with no gene match: 10. Germline V gives CDR1 KGHSH, CDR2 LQKENI. The CDR3 extends over 14 amino acids. The CDR3, as DNA: TGTGCCAGCCACCGGACAGGACGCGGCACTGAAGCTTTCTTT. This sequence encodes CASHRTGRGTEAFF.

A remark on this clone: The identical CDR3 is also encoded by other nucleotide sequences in the sample. The V call is TRBV5-1, the J call TRBJ1-2, with TRBD1 identical over 7 bases. Trimming at V came to 4 bases and at J to 5 bases, leaving 5 bases not matched to a gene. The CDR3 extends over 13 amino acids. The germline CDR1 and CDR2 sequences are SGHRS and YFSETQ. The CDR3 is CASSPGTAYGYTF. The CDR3 coding sequence is TGCGCCAGCAGCCCCGGGACAGCTTATGGCTACACCTTC.

This chain joins TRBV6-5 and TRBJ2-3; D not certain. This CDR3 is 16 amino acids long. Trimming stripped 0 bases from V and 2 bases from J, with 12 bases between. The germline gives CDR1 MNHEY, CDR2 SVGAGI. This chain's CDR3 is CASSYSIGGYTDTQYF. The CDR3 region has the DNA TGTGCCAGCAGTTACTCGATAGGCGGATACACAGATACGCAGTATTTT.

The rearrangement joins TRBV21-1 to TRBJ1-2; no check of the table's D call, TRBD1, against the DNA was made. TRBV21-1 is marked as a pseudogene. The CDR3 is 17 amino acids. In nucleotides, the CDR3 is TGTGCCAGCAGCAAATCCTATTTGACAGGGGCCGACTATGGCTACACCTTC. Amino acids: CASSKSYLTGADYGYTF.